A single T cell receptor beta chain is shown here with its context. The data were taken from a study of blood T cell repertoires in COVID-19. Study summary: The study drew acute and convalescent COVID-19 samples from the United States, Italy and Spain. The cDNA or gDNA used as material had been derived from T cells, B-cell-depleted T cells, or PBMCs.

Germline loops: CDR1 MNHEY, CDR2 SMNVEV (reference sequence). The germline V and J ends were trimmed by 2 bases and 5 bases, with 12 bases remaining between them. This CDR3 is 14 amino acids long. In the authors' methods: Amplification of reference gene primers was used by the study to estimate nucleated cell counts. Sequencing was performed with immunoSEQ multiplex PCR; in TCRdb, only in-frame clones are kept and a portion is missing. The V and J calls and clone size are taken from that table; D and trimming were inferred from the DNA. The data contain about 190,000 clones, about 88% of them singletons.

The chain is built from TRBV27 and TRBJ2-5; D may be TRBD1 (7 bases). The sample taken for sequencing was peripheral blood. The receptor was isolated from a woman in her twenties or thirties with active or convalescent COVID-19. The CDR3 nucleotides are TGTGCCAGCAGTTTAAGGACAGGAGGGGAGACCCAGTACTTC. Its translation is CASSLRTGGETQYF.